This T cell receptor beta chain was sequenced for a study of control samples from healthy donors and cancer patients. Measured with immunoSEQ multiplex PCR; TCRdb has only the in-frame clones, and not every one. The table includes about 150,000 clones, approximately 88% detected once. Germline V gives CDR1 SGHTA, CDR2 FQGNSA. This CDR3 has 15 amino acids. Trimming cost V 5 bases and J 4 bases; bases outside gene matches: 7. This TCR was recovered from a man aged 25-45 years in good health. Sequencing was performed on blood. The V and J genes are TRBV7-2 and TRBJ2-2; 7 nucleotides line up with TRBD1. Here the CDR3 reads CASSGQALGTGELFF. CDR3 coding DNA: TGTGCCAGCAGCGGACAGGCGCTGGGCACCGGGGAGCTGTTTTTT.